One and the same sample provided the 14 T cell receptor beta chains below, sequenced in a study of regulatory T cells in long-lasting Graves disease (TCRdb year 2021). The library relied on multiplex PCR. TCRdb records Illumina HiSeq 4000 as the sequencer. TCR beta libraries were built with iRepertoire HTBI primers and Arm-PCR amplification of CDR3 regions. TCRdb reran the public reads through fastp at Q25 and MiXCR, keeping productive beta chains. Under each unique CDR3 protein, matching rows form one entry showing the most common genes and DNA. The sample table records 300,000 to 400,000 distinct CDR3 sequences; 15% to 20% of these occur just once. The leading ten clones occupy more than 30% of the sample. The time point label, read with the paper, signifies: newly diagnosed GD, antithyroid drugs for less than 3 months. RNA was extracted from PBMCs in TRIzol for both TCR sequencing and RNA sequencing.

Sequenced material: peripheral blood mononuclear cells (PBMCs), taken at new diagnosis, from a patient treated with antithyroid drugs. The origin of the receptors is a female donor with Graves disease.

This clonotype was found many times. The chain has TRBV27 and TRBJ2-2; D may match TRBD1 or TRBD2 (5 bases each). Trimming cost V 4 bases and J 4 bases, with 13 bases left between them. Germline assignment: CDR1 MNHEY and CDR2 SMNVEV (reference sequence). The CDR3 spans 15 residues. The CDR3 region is CASSWSPGPTGELFF. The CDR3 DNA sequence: TGTGCCAGCAGTTGGTCTCCGGGACCCACCGGGGAGCTGTTTTTT.

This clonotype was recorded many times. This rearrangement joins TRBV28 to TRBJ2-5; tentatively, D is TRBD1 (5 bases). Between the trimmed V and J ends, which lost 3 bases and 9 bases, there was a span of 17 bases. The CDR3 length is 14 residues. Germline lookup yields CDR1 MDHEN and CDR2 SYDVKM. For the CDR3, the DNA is TGTGCCAGCAGTTTCGTTAACAAGCAAGGGGCCCAGTACTTC. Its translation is CASSFVNKQGAQYF.

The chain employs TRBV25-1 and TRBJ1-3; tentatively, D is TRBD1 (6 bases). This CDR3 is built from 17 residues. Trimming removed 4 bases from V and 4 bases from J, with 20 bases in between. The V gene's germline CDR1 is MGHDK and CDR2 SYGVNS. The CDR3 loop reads CASSAGGEGGGGNTIYF. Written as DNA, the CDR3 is TGTGCCAGCAGTGCCGGTGGGGAGGGGGGGGGAGGAAACACCATATATTTT. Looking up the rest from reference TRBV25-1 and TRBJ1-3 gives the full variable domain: EADIYQTPRYLVIGTGKKITLECSQTMGHDKMYWYQQDPGMELHLIHYSYGVNSTEKGDLSSESTVSRIRTEHFPLTLESARPSHTSQYLCASSAGGEGGGGNTIYFGEGSWLTVV.

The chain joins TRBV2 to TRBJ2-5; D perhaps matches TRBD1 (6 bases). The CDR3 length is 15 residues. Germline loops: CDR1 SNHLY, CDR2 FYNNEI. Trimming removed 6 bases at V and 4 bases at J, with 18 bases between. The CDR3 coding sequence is TGTGCCAGCAGGAACTGGGGGCAGGCGAGAGAGACCCAGTACTTC. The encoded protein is CASRNWGQARETQYF.

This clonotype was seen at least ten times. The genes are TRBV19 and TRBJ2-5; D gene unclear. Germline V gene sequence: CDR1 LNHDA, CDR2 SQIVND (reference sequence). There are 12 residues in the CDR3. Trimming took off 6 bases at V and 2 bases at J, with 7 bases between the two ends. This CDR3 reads CASRAEQETQYF. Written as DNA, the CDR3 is TGTGCCAGTAGGGCGGAGCAAGAGACCCAGTACTTC.

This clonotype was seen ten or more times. CDR3 protein: CASSELDSSYEQYF. For the CDR3, the DNA is TGTGCCAGCAGTGAGCTGGACAGCTCCTACGAGCAGTACTTC. The J gene is TRBJ2-7, the V gene TRBV28, with D tentatively TRBD1 (6 bases). This CDR3 is built from 14 residues. The germline V gene has CDR1 MDHEN and CDR2 SYDVKM. The V end was cut by 5 bases, the J end by 0 bases, with 11 bases between.

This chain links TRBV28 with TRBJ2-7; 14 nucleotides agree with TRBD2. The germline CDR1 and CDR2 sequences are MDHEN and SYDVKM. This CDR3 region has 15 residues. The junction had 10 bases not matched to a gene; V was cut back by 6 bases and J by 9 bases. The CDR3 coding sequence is TGTGCCAGCAGCGACCCGGGACTAGCGGGAGAAGGGCAGTACTTC. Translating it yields CASSDPGLAGEGQYF.

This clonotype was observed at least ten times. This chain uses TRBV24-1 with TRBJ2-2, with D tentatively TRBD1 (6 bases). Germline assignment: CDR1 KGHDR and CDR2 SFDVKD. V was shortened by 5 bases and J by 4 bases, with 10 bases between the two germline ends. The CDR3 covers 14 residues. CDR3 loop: CATSGQDVTGELFF. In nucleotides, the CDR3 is TGTGCCACCAGTGGACAGGACGTCACCGGGGAGCTGTTTTTT.

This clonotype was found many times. CDR3 amino acids: CASRTGTPSDGYTF. The CDR3 nucleotides read TGTGCCAGCAGGACCGGGACACCCTCTGATGGCTACACCTTC. This sequence joins TRBV7-2 and TRBJ1-2, with D possibly matching TRBD1 (6 bases). The CDR3 is made up of 14 amino acids. Germline V gene sequence: CDR1 SGHTA, CDR2 FQGNSA. V lost 6 bases and J lost 6, with 17 bases in between. Combining the CDR3 with reference TRBV7-2 and TRBJ1-2 gives the whole variable domain GAGVSQSPSNKVTEKGKDVELRCDPISGHTALYWYRQSLGQGLEFLIYFQGNSAPDKSGLPSDRFSAERTGGSVSTLTIQRTQQEDSAVYLCASRTGTPSDGYTFGSGTRLTVV.

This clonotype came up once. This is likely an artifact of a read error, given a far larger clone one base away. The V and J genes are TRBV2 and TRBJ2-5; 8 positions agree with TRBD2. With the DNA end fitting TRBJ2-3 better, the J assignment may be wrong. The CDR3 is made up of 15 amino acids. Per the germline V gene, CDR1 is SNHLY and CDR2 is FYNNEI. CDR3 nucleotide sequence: TGTGCCAGCAGGGAAGCGGGAGAACGTCAAGATACGCAGTATTTT. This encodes CASREAGERQDTQYF.

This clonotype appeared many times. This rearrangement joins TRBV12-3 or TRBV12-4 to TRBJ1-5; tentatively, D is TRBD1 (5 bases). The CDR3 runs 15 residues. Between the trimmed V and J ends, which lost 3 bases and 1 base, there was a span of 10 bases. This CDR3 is CASSFGGVSNQPQHF. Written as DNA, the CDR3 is TGTGCCAGCAGTTTCGGAGGGGTAAGCAATCAGCCCCAGCATTTT.

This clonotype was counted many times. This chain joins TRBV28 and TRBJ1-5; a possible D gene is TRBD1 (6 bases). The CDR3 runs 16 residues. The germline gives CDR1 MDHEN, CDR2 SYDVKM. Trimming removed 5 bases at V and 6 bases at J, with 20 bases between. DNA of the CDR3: TGTGCCAGCAGTCTCCCGGGCAGGGGCAGGACTCAGCCCCAGCATTTT. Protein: CASSLPGRGRTQPQHF.

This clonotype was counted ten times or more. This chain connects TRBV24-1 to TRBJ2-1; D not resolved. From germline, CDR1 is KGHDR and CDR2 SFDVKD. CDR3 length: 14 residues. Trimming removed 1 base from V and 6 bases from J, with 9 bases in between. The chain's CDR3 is CATSDFGPLNEQFF. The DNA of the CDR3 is TGTGCCACCAGTGATTTCGGACCCCTCAATGAGCAGTTCTTC.

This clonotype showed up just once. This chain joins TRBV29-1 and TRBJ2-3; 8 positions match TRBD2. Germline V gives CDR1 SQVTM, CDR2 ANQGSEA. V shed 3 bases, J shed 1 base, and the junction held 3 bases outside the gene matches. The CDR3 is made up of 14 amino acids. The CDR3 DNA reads TGCAGCGTTGACGGAGCGGGAGGCACAGATACGCAGTATTTT. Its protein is CSVDGAGGTDTQYF.